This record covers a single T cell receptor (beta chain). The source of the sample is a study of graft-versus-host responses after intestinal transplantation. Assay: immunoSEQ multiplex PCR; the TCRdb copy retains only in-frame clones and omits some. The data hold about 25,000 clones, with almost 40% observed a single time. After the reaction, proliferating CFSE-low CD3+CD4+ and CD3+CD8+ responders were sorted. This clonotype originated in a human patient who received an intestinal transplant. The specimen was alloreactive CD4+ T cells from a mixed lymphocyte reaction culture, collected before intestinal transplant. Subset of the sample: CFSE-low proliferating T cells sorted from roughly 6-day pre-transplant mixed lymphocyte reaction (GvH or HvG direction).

The CDR3 DNA sequence: TGCGCCAGCAGCTTGACTAGCGGGAGGTCTAATGAGCAGTTCTTC. Amino acids: CASSLTSGRSNEQFF. This chain uses TRBV5-1 with TRBJ2-1; the match to TRBD2 covers 12 bases. Germline CDR1 reads SGHRS; CDR2 reads YFSETQ. Germline trimming cut 1 base from V and 7 bases from J; bases unmatched to any gene: 3. This CDR3 spans 15 amino acids.